This T cell receptor (beta chain) was documented in a study of human T cells and chemical hapten exposure. Time point given: pre-sensitization, week 0. Treatment defined: therapeutic diphenylcyclopropenone sensitization with weekly scalp DPC. The library tagged individual cDNA molecules with unique molecular identifiers. Each CDR3 protein gets one entry after TCRdb re-called the RACE reads with MiXCR. In the table there are under 400,000 distinct CDR3 sequences, approximately 5.1% of which are singletons. This clonotype was detected ten times or more. The germline CDR1 and CDR2 sequences are SGHNT and YYREEE (reference sequence). The CDR3 is 14 residues long. Trimming cost V 7 bases and J 7 bases; bases outside gene matches: 12.

The V and J genes are TRBV5-4 and TRBJ1-1; 8 bases agree with TRBD1. The sequence came from a woman aged 45-65 years with alopecia areata. Some clones in this sample may be carry-over from other donors' samples. The material sequenced was whole blood, taken in connection with sensitization to the hapten diphenylcyclopropenone (DPC). The chain's CDR3 is CASYSPDRANEAFF. DNA for the CDR3: TGTGCCAGCTACAGCCCGGACAGGGCTAATGAAGCTTTCTTT.